This T cell receptor beta chain was captured in a study of T cell repertoires in cytomegalovirus infection. For the study at large: TCR beta signatures that were public indicated CMV infection and matching HLA type.

One entry per CDR3 protein results from TCRdb running MiXCR on the reads. Among 200,000 to 300,000 distinct CDR3 sequences, roughly 10% were seen once, and the ten largest hold over 13%. This clonotype was counted many times. This CDR3 is 13 amino acids long. Germline lookup yields CDR1 SGHTA and CDR2 FQGNSA. The ends were cut back, 0 bases at V and 7 bases at J, with 9 bases in the middle. The source is a human donor in good health (CMV status not recorded). Some clones in this sample may be carry-over from other donors' samples. The gene calls are TRBV7-2 and TRBJ1-1, with D unresolved. The sequenced sample was PBMCs. The CDR3 DNA sequence: TGTGCCAGCAGCTTAGCAGTGCGCCTTGAAGCTTTCTTT. Its translation: CASSLAVRLEAFF.